This T cell receptor beta chain stems from a study of T cell responses to AZD1222 COVID-19 vaccine. Across the study: Pooled samples include second doses given at about 4 or 12 weeks. Study-wide results and caveats: There were repertoire samples only from the period after the peak T cell response. White British people made up most donors, females outnumbered males, and clonal diversity was possibly underestimated.

The CDR3 sequence is 16 residues long. Per germline, CDR1 MNHEY and CDR2 SVGAGI. Deletions cut 0 bases from V and 1 base from J, with 12 bases between. In its sample, this clone was seen once. Its antigen is as yet unknown. Sequencing was performed with immunoSEQ multiplex PCR; in TCRdb, only in-frame clones are kept and a portion is missing. The profile shows about 150,000 clones, nearly 90% of them singletons. The sample in question was peripheral blood, obtained on day 0 of AZD1222 vaccination. This chain links TRBV6-5 with TRBJ1-1, with D unresolved. The source is an adult in good health. The CDR3 region is CASSYSAKQPNTEAFF. As DNA, the CDR3 is TGTGCCAGCAGTTACTCGGCGAAACAACCGAACACTGAAGCTTTCTTT.